Presented here are 12 T cell receptor beta chains from one specimen sequenced in a study of blood T cell repertoires in COVID-19. Generated by immunoSEQ multiplex PCR, the TCRdb table keeps only in-frame clones and is missing some. The sample gives 250,000 or so clones, 88% of which show up once; approximately 2.3% is in the top ten. Sample: PBMCs or T cells enriched from blood (not recorded which). All receptors derive from a woman aged 40 to 50 with acute COVID-19.

The CDR3 spells CASSMGQFNEQFF. The CDR3 DNA follows: TGTGCCAGTAGTATGGGACAGTTCAATGAGCAGTTCTTC. V usage is TRBV19 and J usage is TRBJ2-1; TRBD1 matches 7 bases. CDR1 and CDR2 from the germline V gene are LNHDA and SQIVND (reference sequence). The J segment lost 6 bases and the V segment lost 3 bases, leaving 2 bases of the junction unmatched. CDR3 length: 13 residues.

This clone was picked up a small number of times. The chain uses TRBV6-5 and TRBJ1-2; D is possibly TRBD1 (6 bases). This CDR3 is built from 14 residues. V shed 6 bases and J shed 3 bases, with 14 bases lying between them. Germline V gene sequence: CDR1 MNHEY, CDR2 SVGAGI. This CDR3 is CASSPAGVDYGYTF. CDR3 DNA sequence: TGTGCCAGCAGCCCAGCAGGGGTGGACTATGGCTACACCTTC.

The chain links TRBV24-1 to TRBJ1-4, with D maybe TRBD1 (6 bases). Trimming took off 4 bases at V and 7 bases at J, with 12 bases between the two ends. This CDR3 contains 14 residues. Germline values: CDR1 KGHDR, CDR2 SFDVKD. This CDR3 is CATSDYRVGEKLFF. The DNA for the CDR3 is TGTGCCACCAGTGACTACAGGGTGGGTGAAAAACTGTTTTTT.

The CDR3 reads CASSYSPAGGLYNEQFF. DNA of the CDR3: TGTGCCAGCAGTTACTCCCCAGCGGGAGGGTTGTACAATGAGCAGTTCTTC. This sequence joins TRBV6-2 or TRBV6-3 and TRBJ2-1; 10 nucleotides line up with TRBD2. CDR1 MNHEY and CDR2 SVGEGT come from the germline V gene. The CDR3 loop spans 17 amino acids. The ends lost 0 bases at V and 4 bases at J; junction bases unmatched: 6.

V and J are TRBV5-5 and TRBJ2-3; possible D gene TRBD2, 5 bases. The CDR3 is 13 residues long. Trimming took off 5 bases at V and 1 base at J, with 8 bases between the two ends. Germline V gene sequence: CDR1 SGHKS, CDR2 YYEKEE (reference sequence). The CDR3 DNA is TGTGCCAGCAGGGGGAGTGGCACAGATACGCAGTATTTT. Residues: CASRGSGTDTQYF.

The chain employs TRBV7-8 and TRBJ2-3; 8 bases fit TRBD2. Germline trimming cut 6 bases from V and 6 bases from J; bases unmatched to any gene: 8. The CDR3 is made up of 14 amino acids. CDR1 is SGHVS and CDR2 is FQNEAQ in the germline V gene. The DNA for the CDR3 is TGTGCCAGCAGTTGGACTAGCCGGGAGGATACGCAGTATTTT. This translates into CASSWTSREDTQYF. Based on the CDR3 plus reference TRBV7-8 and TRBJ2-3, the full variable domain is GAGVSQSPRYKVAKRGQDVALRCDPISGHVSLFWYQQALGQGPEFLTYFQNEAQLDKSGLPSDRFFAERPEGSVSTLKIQRTQQEDSAVYLCASSWTSREDTQYFGPGTRLTVL.

Points on this clone: Other DNA sequences in the sample encode the same CDR3. Here the CDR3 reads CASSQGGGTEAFF. The CDR3, as DNA: TGTGCCAGCAGTCAGGGGGGAGGCACTGAAGCTTTCTTT. The V call is TRBV7-2, the J call TRBJ1-1; 7 bases align to TRBD1. Trimming at V came to 6 bases and at J to 4 bases, leaving 5 bases not matched to a gene. This CDR3 spans 13 amino acids. CDR1 and CDR2 (germline): SGHTA, FQGNSA.

The V gene is TRBV29-1, the J gene TRBJ2-3; 7 bases are a match to TRBD1. Germline CDR1 is SQVTM and CDR2 is ANQGSEA. V trimming: 4 bases; J trimming: 3 bases; junction bases outside the gene matches: 7. This CDR3 has 14 residues. The CDR3 sequence is CSVARGLGTDTQYF. CDR3 DNA: TGCAGCGTTGCGAGGGGGCTGGGGACAGATACGCAGTATTTT.

The rearrangement joins TRBV7-2 to TRBJ2-7; 8 bases fit TRBD1. CDR1 is SGHTA, CDR2 FQGNSA, per germline. V was pared by 3 bases and J by 3 bases, with 1 base of the junction left unmatched. The length of the CDR3 is 13 residues. This CDR3 reads CASSLDRVYEQYF. The CDR3 DNA reads TGTGCCAGCAGCTTGGACAGGGTCTACGAGCAGTACTTC. The full variable domain, with the rest looked up from reference TRBV7-2 and TRBJ2-7, is GAGVSQSPSNKVTEKGKDVELRCDPISGHTALYWYRQSLGQGLEFLIYFQGNSAPDKSGLPSDRFSAERTGGSVSTLTIQRTQQEDSAVYLCASSLDRVYEQYFGPGTRLTVT.

The J gene is TRBJ1-1, the V gene TRBV7-2, with D perhaps TRBD1 (6 bases). Germline CDR1 SGHTA, CDR2 FQGNSA. The CDR3 length is 15 residues. Trimming took off 7 bases at V and 0 bases at J, with 15 bases between the two ends. The CDR3 loop is CASTAFRGMNTEAFF. The CDR3 DNA is TGTGCCAGCACCGCCTTCAGGGGCATGAACACTGAAGCTTTCTTT.

The gene calls are TRBV5-6 and TRBJ1-1; the D gene is possibly TRBD1 (6 bases). This CDR3 has 15 amino acids. Looked up from germline, CDR1 is SGHDT and CDR2 is YYEEEE. With 2 bases removed from V and 5 bases from J, the gap between germline ends came to 16 bases. The CDR3 DNA reads as TGTGCCAGCAGCTTCCCAGGGGCGGCGGGTACTGAAGCTTTCTTT. Amino acid sequence: CASSFPGAAGTEAFF.

This chain joins TRBV12-5 and TRBJ2-1, with 9 nucleotides matching TRBD2. This CDR3 contains 13 residues. CDR1 LGHNT and CDR2 FRNRAP come from the germline V gene. V lost 6 bases, J lost 7 bases, and 4 bases stayed unmatched. The CDR3: CASGSLAGNEQFF. CDR3 nucleotide sequence: TGTGCTAGTGGCTCTCTAGCGGGAAATGAGCAGTTCTTC.